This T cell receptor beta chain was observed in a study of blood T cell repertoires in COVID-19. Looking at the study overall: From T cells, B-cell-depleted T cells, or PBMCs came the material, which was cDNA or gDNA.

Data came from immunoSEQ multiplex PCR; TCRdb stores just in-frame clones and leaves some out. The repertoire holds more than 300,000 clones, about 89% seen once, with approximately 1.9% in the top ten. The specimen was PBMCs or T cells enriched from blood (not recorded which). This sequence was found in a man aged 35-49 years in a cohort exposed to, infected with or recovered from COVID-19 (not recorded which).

The CDR3 protein is CASSPPGDRRYF. The DNA for the CDR3 is TGTGCCAGCTCACCTCCAGGGGACAGGAGGTACTTC. This chain joins TRBV18 and TRBJ2-5; TRBD1 matches 8 bases. With 3 bases clipped from V and 13 bases from J, the junction kept 7 bases outside the gene matches. Germline V gene sequence: CDR1 KGHSH, CDR2 LQKENI. The CDR3 has 12 residues.